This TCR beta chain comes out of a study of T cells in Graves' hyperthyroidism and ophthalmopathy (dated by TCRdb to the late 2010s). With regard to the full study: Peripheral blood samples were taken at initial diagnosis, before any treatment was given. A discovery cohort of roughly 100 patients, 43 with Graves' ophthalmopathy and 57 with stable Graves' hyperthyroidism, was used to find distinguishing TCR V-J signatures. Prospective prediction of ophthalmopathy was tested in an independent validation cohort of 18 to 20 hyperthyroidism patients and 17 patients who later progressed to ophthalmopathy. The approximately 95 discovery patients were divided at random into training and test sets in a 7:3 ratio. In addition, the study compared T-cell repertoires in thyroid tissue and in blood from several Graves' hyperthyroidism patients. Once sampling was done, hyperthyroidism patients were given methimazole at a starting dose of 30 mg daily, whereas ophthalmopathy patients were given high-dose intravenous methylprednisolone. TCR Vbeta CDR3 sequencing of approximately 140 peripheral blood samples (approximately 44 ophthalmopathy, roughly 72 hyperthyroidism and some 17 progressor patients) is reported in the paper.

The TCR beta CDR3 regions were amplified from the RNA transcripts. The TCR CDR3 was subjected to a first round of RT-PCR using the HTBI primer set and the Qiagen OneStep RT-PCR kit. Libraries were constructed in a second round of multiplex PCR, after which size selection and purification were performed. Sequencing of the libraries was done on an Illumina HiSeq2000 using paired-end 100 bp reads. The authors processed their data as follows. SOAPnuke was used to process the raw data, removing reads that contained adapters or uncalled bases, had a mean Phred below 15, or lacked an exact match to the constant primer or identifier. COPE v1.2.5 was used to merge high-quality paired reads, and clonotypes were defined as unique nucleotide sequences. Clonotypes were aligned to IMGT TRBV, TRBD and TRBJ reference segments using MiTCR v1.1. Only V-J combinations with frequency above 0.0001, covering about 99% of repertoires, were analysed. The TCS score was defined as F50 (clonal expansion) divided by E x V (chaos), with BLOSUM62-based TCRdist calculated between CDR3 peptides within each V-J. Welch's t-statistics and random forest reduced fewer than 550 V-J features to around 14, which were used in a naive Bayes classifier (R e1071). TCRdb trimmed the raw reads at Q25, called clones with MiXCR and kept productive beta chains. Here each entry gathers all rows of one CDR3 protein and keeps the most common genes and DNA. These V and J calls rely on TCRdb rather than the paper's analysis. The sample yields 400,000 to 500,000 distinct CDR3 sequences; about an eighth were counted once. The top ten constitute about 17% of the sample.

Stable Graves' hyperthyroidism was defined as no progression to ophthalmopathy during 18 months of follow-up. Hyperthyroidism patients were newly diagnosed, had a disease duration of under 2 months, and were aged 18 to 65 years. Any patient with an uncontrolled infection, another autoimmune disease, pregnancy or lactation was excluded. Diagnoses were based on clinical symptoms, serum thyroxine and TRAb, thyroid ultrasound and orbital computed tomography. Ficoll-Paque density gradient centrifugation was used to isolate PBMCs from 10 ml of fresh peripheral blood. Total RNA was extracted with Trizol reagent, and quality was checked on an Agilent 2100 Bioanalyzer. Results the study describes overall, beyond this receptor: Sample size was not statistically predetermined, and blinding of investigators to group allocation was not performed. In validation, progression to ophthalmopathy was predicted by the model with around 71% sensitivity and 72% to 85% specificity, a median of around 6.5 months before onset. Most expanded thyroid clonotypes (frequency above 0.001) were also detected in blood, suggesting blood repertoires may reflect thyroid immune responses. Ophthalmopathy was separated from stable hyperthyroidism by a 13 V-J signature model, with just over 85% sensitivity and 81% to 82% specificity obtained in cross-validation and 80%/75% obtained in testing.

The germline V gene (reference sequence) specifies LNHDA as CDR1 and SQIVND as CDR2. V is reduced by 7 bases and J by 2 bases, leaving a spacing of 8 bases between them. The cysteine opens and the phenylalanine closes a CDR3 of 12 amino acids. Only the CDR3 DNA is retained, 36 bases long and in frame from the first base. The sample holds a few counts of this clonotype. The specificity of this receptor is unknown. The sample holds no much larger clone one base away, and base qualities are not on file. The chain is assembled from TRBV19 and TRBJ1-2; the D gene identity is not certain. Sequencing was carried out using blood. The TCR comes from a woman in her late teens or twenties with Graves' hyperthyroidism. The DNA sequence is TGTGCCAGTATGAGCAGGAACTATGGCTACACCTTC. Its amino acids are CASMSRNYGYTF.